These 8 T cell receptor beta chains were all obtained from the same sample, sequenced in a study of monozygotic twins with inflammatory bowel disease. TCRdb re-called the 5' RACE reads; one entry per CDR3 protein, DNA not given. The sample yields 160,000 or so distinct CDR3 sequences, of which the top ten take up approximately 2.4%. The sequencing input was blood. The receptors here all came from a human donor with ulcerative colitis or Crohn's disease, or a healthy co-twin of an affected twin (not recorded which).

The chain links TRBV2 to TRBJ2-1; the D gene TCRdb calls, TRBD2, cannot be checked with no DNA. This CDR3 is 17 amino acids long. The germline gives CDR1 SNHLY, CDR2 FYNNEI. The CDR3 region is CASSLVYNSPSGNEQFF.

This sequence joins TRBV12-3 or TRBV12-4 and TRBJ1-5; TCRdb selects TRBD1, and the lack of DNA leaves this call unchecked. This CDR3 spans 14 amino acids. The CDR3 here is CASSSRGLGQPQHF.

The CDR3: CSGGDSQETQYF. The V gene is TRBV29-1, the J gene TRBJ2-5; TCRdb picks TRBD1, but there is no DNA to check that call. Germline CDR1 is SQVTM and CDR2 is ANQGSEA. CDR3 length: 12 amino acids.

The rearrangement links TRBV7-2 to TRBJ2-2. The CDR3 is 14 amino acids. Germline V gene data show CDR1 as SGHTA and CDR2 as FQGNSA. The CDR3 is CASSFPANTGELFF.

This chain joins TRBV12-3 or TRBV12-4 and TRBJ2-3; lacking DNA, the TRBD1 call made by TCRdb goes unchecked. The CDR3 runs to 14 residues. The CDR3 spells CASRGTLSTDTQYF.

CDR3 region: CASSESDPNEKLFF. The rearrangement links TRBV10-2 to TRBJ1-4. Germline V lookup: CDR1 WSHSY, CDR2 SAAADI. The CDR3 consists of 14 residues.

J is TRBJ2-1 and V is TRBV11-2. Per the germline V gene, CDR1 is SGHAT and CDR2 is FQNNGV. The CDR3 has 14 residues. The CDR3 reads CASRRIDTDNEQFF.

The chain is built from TRBV5-1 and TRBJ2-1; TCRdb gives TRBD2 as the D gene, but with no DNA this cannot be confirmed. The CDR3 extends over 14 amino acids. Germline-derived CDR1 and CDR2 are SGHRS and YFSETQ. CDR3 loop: CASSLSGGAYEQFF.